Presented here are 3 T cell receptor beta chains from one specimen sequenced in a study of cytomegalovirus exposure and HLA in healthy donors. The PCR was carried out with 60 Vbeta primers and 13 Jbeta primers. Assay: immunoSEQ multiplex PCR; the TCRdb copy retains only in-frame clones and omits some. The sample lists about 200,000 clones; approximately 85% were seen once. Material: PBMCs. Receptor source: a woman in her forties or fifties in good health and CMV-seronegative.

The chain carries TRBV5-1 and TRBJ1-6; 9 bases align to TRBD1. Losses at the gene ends were 4 bases for V and 9 bases for J; bases not matched to a gene: 5. The germline gives CDR1 SGHRS, CDR2 YFSETQ. This CDR3 spans 14 amino acids. The CDR3 is CASSQGTGRSPLHF. The CDR3 DNA follows: TGCGCCAGCAGCCAAGGGACAGGGCGTTCACCCCTCCACTTT.

The chain uses TRBV5-1 and TRBJ2-3; D might be TRBD2 (6 bases). The germline CDR1 and CDR2 sequences are SGHRS and YFSETQ. Trimming took off 10 bases at V and 6 bases at J, with 15 bases between the two ends. CDR3 length equals 12 residues. The CDR3 DNA reads TGCGCCGTCGGGCTAGCGAGGGATACGCAGTATTTT. It is translated as CAVGLARDTQYF.

The chain uses TRBV5-1 and TRBJ1-1; no firm D call. V was cut by 4 bases and J by 2 bases, with 3 bases left in between. The CDR3 covers 11 residues. Germline CDR1 and CDR2: SGHRS and YFSETQ. In nucleotides, the CDR3 is TGCGCCAGCAGCCTAAACACTGAAGCTTTCTTT. The encoded protein is CASSLNTEAFF.